This TCR beta chain was documented in a study of blood T cell repertoires in COVID-19. Study at large: Sites across the United States, Italy and Spain contributed samples from acute and convalescent COVID-19.

Germline V gene data show CDR1 as SGHDT and CDR2 as YYEEEE. V lost 2 bases, J lost 2 bases, and 13 bases lay in between. The CDR3 length is 15 residues. Recovery meant two consecutive negative NP/OP PCR tests, professional clearance, or resolved symptoms. TCRdb keeps only in-frame clones here, not all; method: immunoSEQ multiplex PCR. The sample gives about 350,000 clones, about 90% of which show up once; around 3% is in the top ten. Sequencing was carried out using PBMCs or T cells enriched from blood (not recorded which). The rearrangement links TRBV5-6 to TRBJ1-2; no firm D call. The clonotype comes from a woman aged 25 to 45 who had recovered from COVID-19. The CDR3 protein is CASSFYVDSNYGYTF. CDR3 sequence (DNA): TGTGCCAGCAGCTTCTACGTGGACTCAAACTATGGCTACACCTTC. Looking up the rest from reference TRBV5-6 and TRBJ1-2 gives the full variable domain: DAGVTQSPTHLIKTRGQQVTLRCSPKSGHDTVSWYQQALGQGPQFIFQYYEEEERQRGNFPDRFSGHQFPNYSSELNVNALLLGDSALYLCASSFYVDSNYGYTFGSGTRLTVV.